This T cell receptor beta chain was captured in a study of cytomegalovirus exposure and HLA in healthy donors. Overall study findings and caveats: Researchers reported in a later analysis that a missense DCLRE1C variant was tied to TCR beta V- and J-gene trimming.

The CDR3 is 14 amino acids. The germline V gene has CDR1 SEHNR and CDR2 FQNEAQ (reference sequence). Trimming took 3 bases from V and 5 from J, leaving 13 bases between them. This clone was recorded only once. Its cognate antigen is unknown. PCR used 60 Vbeta primers and 13 Jbeta primers. Here immunoSEQ multiplex PCR was the method, and the copy in TCRdb shows in-frame clones only, minus some. Here the sample spans fewer than 250,000 clones, more than 75% being singletons. The clonotype originates from a middle-aged man in good health and CMV-seropositive. The V gene is TRBV7-9, the J gene TRBJ2-5; TRBD1 might be the D (6 bases). The sample consisted of PBMCs. The CDR3, as DNA: TGTGCCAGCAGCTTCGGTCAGGGGTCGGAGACCCAGTACTTC. Its translation: CASSFGQGSETQYF.